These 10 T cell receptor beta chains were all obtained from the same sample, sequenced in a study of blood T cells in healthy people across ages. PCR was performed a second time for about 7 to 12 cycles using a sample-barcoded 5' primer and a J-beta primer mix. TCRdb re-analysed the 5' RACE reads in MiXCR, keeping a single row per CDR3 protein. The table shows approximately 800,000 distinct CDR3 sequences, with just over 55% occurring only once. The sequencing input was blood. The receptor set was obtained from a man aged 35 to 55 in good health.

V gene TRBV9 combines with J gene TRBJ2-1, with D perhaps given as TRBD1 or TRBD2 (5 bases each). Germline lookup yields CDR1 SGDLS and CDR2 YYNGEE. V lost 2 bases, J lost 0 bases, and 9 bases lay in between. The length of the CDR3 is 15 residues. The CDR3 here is CASSVGTFSYNEQFF. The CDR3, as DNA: TGTGCCAGCAGCGTGGGGACCTTCTCCTACAATGAGCAGTTCTTC.

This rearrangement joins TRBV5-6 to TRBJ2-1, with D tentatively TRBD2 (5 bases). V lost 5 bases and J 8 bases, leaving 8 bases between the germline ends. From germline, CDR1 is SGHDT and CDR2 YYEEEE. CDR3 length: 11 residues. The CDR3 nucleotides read TGTGCCAGCAGGATGCGGGATGAGCAGTTCTTC. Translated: CASRMRDEQFF.

The CDR3 bases are TGTGCCAGCAGTTTTGAGGTCAGGCACCGTTCCCAGTTCTTC. Translated, it gives CASSFEVRHRSQFF. The chain recombines TRBV28 with TRBJ2-7; D ambiguous. The J call may be mistaken, given a closer DNA end match to TRBJ2-1. From germline, CDR1 is MDHEN and CDR2 SYDVKM. The CDR3 loop spans 14 amino acids.

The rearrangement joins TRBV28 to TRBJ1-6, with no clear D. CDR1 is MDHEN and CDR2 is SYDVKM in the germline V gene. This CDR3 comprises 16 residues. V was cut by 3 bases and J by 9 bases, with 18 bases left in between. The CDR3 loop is CASSLGPGSSGSPLHF. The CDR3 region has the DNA TGTGCCAGCAGTTTGGGCCCCGGGTCCAGCGGTTCACCCCTCCACTTT.

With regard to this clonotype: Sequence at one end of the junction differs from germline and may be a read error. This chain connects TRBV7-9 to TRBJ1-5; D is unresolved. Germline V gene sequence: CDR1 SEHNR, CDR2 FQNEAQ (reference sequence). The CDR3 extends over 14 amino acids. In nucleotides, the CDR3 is TGTGCCGGCAGCTTAGGTTCCCAAGATCAGCCCCAGCATTTT. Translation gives CAGSLGSQDQPQHF.

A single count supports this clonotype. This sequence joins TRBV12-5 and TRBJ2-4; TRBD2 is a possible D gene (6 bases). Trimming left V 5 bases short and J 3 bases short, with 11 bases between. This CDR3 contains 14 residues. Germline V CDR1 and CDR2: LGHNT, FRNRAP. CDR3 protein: CASGARGSKNIQYF. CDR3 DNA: TGTGCTAGTGGTGCACGGGGGAGCAAAAACATTCAGTACTTC. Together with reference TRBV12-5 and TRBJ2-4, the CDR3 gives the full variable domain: DARVTQTPRHKVTEMGQEVTMRCQPILGHNTVFWYRQTMMQGLELLAYFRNRAPLDDSGMPKDRFSAEMPDATLATLKIQPSEPRDSAVYFCASGARGSKNIQYFGAGTRLSVL.

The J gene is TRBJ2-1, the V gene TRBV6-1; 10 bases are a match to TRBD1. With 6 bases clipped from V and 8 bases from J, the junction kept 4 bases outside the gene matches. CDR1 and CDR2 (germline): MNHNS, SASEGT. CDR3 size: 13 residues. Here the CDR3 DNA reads TGTGCCAGCAGAGGACAGGGGGTCGATGAGCAGTTCTTC. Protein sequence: CASRGQGVDEQFF.

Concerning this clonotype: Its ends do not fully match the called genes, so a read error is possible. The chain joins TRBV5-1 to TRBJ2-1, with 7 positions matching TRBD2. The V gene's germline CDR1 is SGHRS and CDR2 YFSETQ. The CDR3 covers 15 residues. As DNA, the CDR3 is TGCACCAGCAGCTTGGGGACTACCTCCTACAATGAGCAGTTCTTC. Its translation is CTSSLGTTSYNEQFF.

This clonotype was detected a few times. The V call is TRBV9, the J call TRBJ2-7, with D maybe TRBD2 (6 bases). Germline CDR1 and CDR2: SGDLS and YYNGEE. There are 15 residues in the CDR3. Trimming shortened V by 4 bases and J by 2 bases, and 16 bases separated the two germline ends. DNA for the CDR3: TGTGCCAGCAGCCCCCAACTAGCCGGTACCTACGAGCAGTACTTC. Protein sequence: CASSPQLAGTYEQYF.

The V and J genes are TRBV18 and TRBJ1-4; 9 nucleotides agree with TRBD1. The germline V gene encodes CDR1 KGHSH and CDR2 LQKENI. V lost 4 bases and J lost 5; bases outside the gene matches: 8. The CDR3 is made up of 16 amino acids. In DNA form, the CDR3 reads TGTGCCAGCTCACTTTACCCCGGGACAGGGAATGAAAAACTGTTTTTT. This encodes CASSLYPGTGNEKLFF.